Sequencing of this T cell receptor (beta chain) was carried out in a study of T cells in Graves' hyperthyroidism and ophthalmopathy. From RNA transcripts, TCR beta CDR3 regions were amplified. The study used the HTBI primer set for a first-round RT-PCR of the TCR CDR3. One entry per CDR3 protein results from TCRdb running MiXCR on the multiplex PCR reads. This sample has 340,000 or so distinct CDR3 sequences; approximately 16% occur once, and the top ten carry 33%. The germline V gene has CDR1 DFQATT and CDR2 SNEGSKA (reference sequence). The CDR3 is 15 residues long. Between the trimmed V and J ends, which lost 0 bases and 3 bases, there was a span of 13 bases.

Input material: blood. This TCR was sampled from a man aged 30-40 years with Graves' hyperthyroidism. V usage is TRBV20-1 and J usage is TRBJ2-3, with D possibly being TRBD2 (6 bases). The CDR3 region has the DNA TGCAGTGCTAGAGAGAGCCTAGCGCAAACAGATACGCAGTATTTT. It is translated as CSARESLAQTDTQYF.